This TCR beta chain was identified in a study of CD8 T cells in ankylosing spondylitis (dated by TCRdb to 2016 to 2017). With regard to the full study: The study set out to find disease-linked TCR variants by profiling T cell receptor beta repertoires in ankylosing spondylitis patients and healthy donors. In total, the full study cohort was made up of about 99 healthy donors and more than 20 ankylosing spondylitis patients. Samples of peripheral blood were taken, and for ankylosing spondylitis patients, synovial fluid was collected as well. Study-wide conclusions, independent of this receptor: Blood from ankylosing spondylitis patients appeared to be characterized by a TCR beta motif composed of eight highly homologous amino acid variants. Significant enrichment of the disease-linked clones was reported in matched synovial fluid samples from ankylosing spondylitis patients. A CD8+ phenotype was shown by the disease-linked clones, which were found at relatively low frequencies in peripheral blood. Some motif variants were previously reported in synovial fluid and blood of reactive arthritis patients, suggesting common disease-initiation mechanisms.

The CDR3, from cysteine to phenylalanine, totals 14 residues. The kept DNA is CDR3 alone, 42 bases in frame from the first base. The germline V gene gives CDR1 as SNHLY and CDR2 as FYNNEI. V is trimmed back by 6 bases and J by 12 bases, and the junction contains 7 bases that no gene match accounts for. Worth noting for this clonotype: Its antigen remains unidentified. No much larger clone exists at a distance of one base, and base qualities are not known.

Data came from an Illumina HiSeq 2500. TCR beta libraries were prepared by quantitative 5'-RACE with molecular barcodes. The study's processing was this. A new computational method based on a probabilistic model of VDJ rearrangement was used to identify disease-linked TCR variants. TCRdb took the public reads, trimmed them with fastp at Q25, ran MiXCR for clone calling and kept in-frame beta chains. All rows with the same CDR3 protein become a single entry with the most common DNA and genes. The V and J calls here are based on TCRdb, not the publication. This sample lists fewer than 500,000 distinct CDR3 sequences; around 26% were detected once. The ten largest clones take up about 1% of the sample.

Sequenced: blood, either unsorted or a sorted T cell fraction (not recorded which). This TCR derives from a male donor with ankylosing spondylitis. Recombination linked TRBV2 to TRBJ2-1, with TRBD2 matching 14 junction bases. The CDR3 here reads CASSLGLAGGRQFF. The DNA sequence reads TGTGCCAGCAGCCTCGGACTAGCGGGAGGACGGCAGTTCTTC.